Below are 27 T cell receptor beta chains sequenced from a single sample in a study of blood T cell repertoires in COVID-19. Some clones are missing from TCRdb's copy, which holds only in-frame ones; the method was immunoSEQ multiplex PCR. This sample has about 69,000 clones, with around 90% found just once. Material: peripheral blood. Source of these receptors: a man between 50 and 59 years old with acute or convalescent COVID-19.

The chain uses TRBV18 and TRBJ1-1; D might be TRBD1 (6 bases). The V end lost 5 bases, the J end lost 4 bases, and 14 bases lay between the germline ends. CDR1 KGHSH and CDR2 LQKENI come from the germline V gene. The CDR3 is 14 amino acids. The CDR3 protein is CASSAKGGITEAFF. DNA for the CDR3: TGTGCCAGCTCAGCGAAAGGGGGTATCACTGAAGCTTTCTTT.

This chain joins TRBV19 and TRBJ2-7; possibly TRBD2 for D (7 bases). The germline gives CDR1 LNHDA, CDR2 SQIVND (reference sequence). The ends were cut back, 5 bases at V and 0 bases at J, with 14 bases in the middle. The CDR3 is 15 amino acids. CDR3 loop: CASSLEGGSSYEQYF. The CDR3, as DNA: TGTGCCAGTAGTCTCGAGGGGGGGAGCTCCTACGAGCAGTACTTC. Full variable domain (outside the CDR3, taken from reference TRBV19 and TRBJ2-7): DGGITQSPKYLFRKEGQNVTLSCEQNLNHDAMYWYRQDPGQGLRLIYYSQIVNDFQKGDIAEGYSVSREKKESFPLTVTSAQKNPTAFYLCASSLEGGSSYEQYFGPGTRLTVT.

CDR3 region: CASNVWSFLLNQPQHF. The DNA of the CDR3 is TGTGCCAGCAATGTGTGGAGTTTCCTACTCAATCAGCCCCAGCATTTT. J is TRBJ1-5 and V is TRBV2; D is unresolved. Trimming shortened V by 7 bases and J by 3 bases, and 19 bases separated the two germline ends. Germline values: CDR1 SNHLY, CDR2 FYNNEI. CDR3 length equals 16 residues.

This chain links TRBV6-5 with TRBJ2-1; possibly TRBD1 for D (5 bases). Trimming stripped 6 bases from V and 4 bases from J, with 16 bases between. The germline CDR1 and CDR2 sequences are MNHEY and SVGAGI. The CDR3 covers 15 residues. The CDR3 nucleotides read TGTGCCAGCAGAGGAGACAGCTCCCTTTACAATGAGCAGTTCTTC. It translates to CASRGDSSLYNEQFF.

The chain employs TRBV5-1 and TRBJ1-1, with D hard to call. CDR1 and CDR2 from the germline V gene are SGHRS and YFSETQ. The CDR3 covers 13 residues. Trimming removed 4 bases at V and 9 bases at J, with 16 bases between. CDR3 in DNA: TGCGCCAGCAGCCACCCGGAAACAGTGAAAGCTTTCTTT. This encodes CASSHPETVKAFF.

The V gene is TRBV7-2, the J gene TRBJ1-2; 11 nucleotides match TRBD1. V shed 4 bases and J 8 bases; nucleotides not matched to a gene: 6. CDR3 length equals 14 residues. Germline CDR1 is SGHTA and CDR2 is FQGNSA. CDR3 region: CASSSGQGAPGYTF. The CDR3 DNA is TGTGCCAGCAGCTCCGGACAGGGGGCGCCGGGCTACACCTTC. Full variable domain (outside the CDR3, taken from reference TRBV7-2 and TRBJ1-2): GAGVSQSPSNKVTEKGKDVELRCDPISGHTALYWYRQSLGQGLEFLIYFQGNSAPDKSGLPSDRFSAERTGGSVSTLTIQRTQQEDSAVYLCASSSGQGAPGYTFGSGTRLTVV.

This chain joins TRBV6-2 or TRBV6-3 and TRBJ2-7; 7 bases map to TRBD1. CDR3 size: 12 residues. Germline CDR1 reads MNHEY; CDR2 reads SVGEGT. The V and J ends lost 4 bases and 5 bases, in that order; junction bases with no gene match: 2. In nucleotides, the CDR3 is TGTGCCAGCAGTTCCAGGGGGAACGAGCAGTACTTC. Protein product: CASSSRGNEQYF.

This chain uses TRBV5-4 with TRBJ2-2; the match to TRBD1 covers 7 bases. Germline CDR1 and CDR2: SGHNT and YYREEE (reference sequence). The V segment lost 4 bases and the J segment 2 bases; nucleotides outside the gene matches: 5. CDR3 length equals 15 residues. CDR3 coding DNA: TGTGCCAGCAGCGTCCGGGACAGAAACACCGGGGAGCTGTTTTTT. Amino acids: CASSVRDRNTGELFF.

This chain joins TRBV6-5 and TRBJ2-3, with 9 bases aligning to TRBD2. Germline assignment: CDR1 MNHEY and CDR2 SVGAGI. J was trimmed by 6 bases and V by 2 bases; bases with no gene match: 6. The CDR3 has 15 residues. CDR3 region: CASSYGGLASDTQYF. The CDR3 DNA reads TGTGCCAGCAGTTACGGGGGACTAGCATCCGATACGCAGTATTTT.

The chain links TRBV6-5 to TRBJ2-7, with 8 bases that match TRBD1. The V gene end was trimmed by 5 bases and the J gene end by 6 bases; junction bases not matched to a gene: 0. Germline CDR1 is MNHEY and CDR2 is SVGAGI. The CDR3 is 11 amino acids. Here the CDR3 reads CASSTGGEQYF. As DNA, the CDR3 is TGTGCCAGCAGTACAGGGGGCGAGCAGTACTTC.

V is TRBV4-2 and J is TRBJ2-7, with 13 bases that match TRBD2. Per germline, CDR1 LGHNA and CDR2 YNFKEQ. The J segment lost 3 bases and the V segment lost 4 bases, leaving 6 bases of the junction unmatched. The length of the CDR3 is 16 residues. The CDR3 DNA follows: TGTGCCAGCAGCCGCCAACGGACTAGCGGGGGCTACGAGCAGTACTTC. It specifies CASSRQRTSGGYEQYF.

V is TRBV5-6 and J is TRBJ2-1, with 8 bases lining up with TRBD2. After removal of 3 bases from V and 5 bases from J, the junction contained 7 bases not matched to a gene. Germline assignment: CDR1 SGHDT and CDR2 YYEEEE. The CDR3 has 15 amino acids. The CDR3 coding sequence is TGTGCCAGCAGCTGGTGGACTAGCCAAGACAATGAGCAGTTCTTC. Protein sequence: CASSWWTSQDNEQFF.

The rearrangement links TRBV27 to TRBJ1-2; D gene uncertain. The CDR3 totals 15 residues. Per germline, CDR1 MNHEY and CDR2 SMNVEV (reference sequence). V shed 0 bases and J shed 3 bases, with 11 bases lying between them. The CDR3, as DNA: TGTGCCAGCAGTTTATCAGCCGGGAACGACTATGGCTACACCTTC. Its protein product is CASSLSAGNDYGYTF.

V usage is TRBV24-1 and J usage is TRBJ2-7, with D uncertain. Trimming took off 4 bases at V and 4 bases at J, with 7 bases between the two ends. CDR3 length: 12 amino acids. Germline V lookup: CDR1 KGHDR, CDR2 SFDVKD. CDR3 sequence (DNA): TGTGCCACCAGTGAAAATTTATACGAGCAGTACTTC. Amino acid sequence: CATSENLYEQYF.

This chain joins TRBV6-5 and TRBJ1-2; 11 positions agree with TRBD1. The CDR3 covers 15 residues. Germline V gene sequence: CDR1 MNHEY, CDR2 SVGAGI. The V segment lost 6 bases and the J segment 8 bases; nucleotides outside the gene matches: 11. CDR3 DNA sequence: TGTGCCAGCAGACCCCGGGACAGGGGGTTCCGGGGCTACACCTTC. This encodes CASRPRDRGFRGYTF.

The chain couples TRBV5-8 to TRBJ2-7, with D possibly being TRBD1 (6 bases). Germline CDR1 reads SGHTS; CDR2 reads YDEGEE. The V and J ends lost 3 bases and 2 bases respectively, with 15 bases between them. The CDR3 has 15 amino acids. CDR3 coding DNA: TGTGCCAGCAGCTCTCAAACTTGGGGGCCCTACGAGCAGTACTTC. Its translation is CASSSQTWGPYEQYF. The full variable domain, its missing parts supplied by reference TRBV5-8 and TRBJ2-7, is EAGVTQSPTHLIKTRGQQATLRCSPISGHTSVYWYQQALGLGLQFLLWYDEGEERNRGNFPPRFSGRQFPNYSSELNVNALELEDSALYLCASSSQTWGPYEQYFGPGTRLTVT.

V gene TRBV7-7 combines with J gene TRBJ2-2; 7 bases agree with TRBD1. Looked up from germline, CDR1 is SSHAT and CDR2 is FNYEAQ (reference sequence). The CDR3 sequence is 15 residues long. The ends lost 4 bases at V and 7 bases at J; junction bases unmatched: 9. CDR3 region: CASSSLGQVGGELFF. The CDR3 DNA reads as TGTGCCAGCAGCTCGCTAGGACAGGTCGGCGGGGAGCTGTTTTTT.

The J gene is TRBJ1-6, the V gene TRBV9; 8 positions agree with TRBD1. Trimming at V came to 0 bases and at J to 6 bases, leaving 2 bases not matched to a gene. Germline loops: CDR1 SGDLS, CDR2 YYNGEE. The CDR3 extends over 15 amino acids. The CDR3 nucleotides read TGTGCCAGCAGCGTAGAAGGACAGGGTAATTCACCCCTCCACTTT. Protein: CASSVEGQGNSPLHF.

The chain recombines TRBV29-1 with TRBJ2-1; possibly TRBD2 for D (6 bases). The CDR3 runs to 13 residues. V gave up 8 bases and J gave up 8 bases, with 19 bases separating them. CDR1 SQVTM and CDR2 ANQGSEA come from the germline V gene. CDR3 loop: CSPLLMAGHEQFF. As DNA, the CDR3 is TGCAGCCCCCTCCTAATGGCGGGACATGAGCAGTTCTTC.

The chain employs TRBV24-1 and TRBJ1-3, with 7 bases identical to TRBD1. CDR3 length: 13 residues. J gave up 3 bases and V 9 bases, and 4 bases lay outside the gene matches. Per germline, CDR1 KGHDR and CDR2 SFDVKD. This CDR3 reads CATRDSRGNTIYF. Here the CDR3 DNA reads TGTGCCACCCGGGACAGTCGTGGAAACACCATATATTTT.

The genes are TRBV6-4 and TRBJ2-2; TRBD2 matches 8 bases. The CDR3 is 14 residues long. V shed 8 bases and J 0 bases; nucleotides not matched to a gene: 2. CDR1 is MRHNA and CDR2 is SNTAGT in the germline V gene. The CDR3 region is CASERESNTGELFF. The CDR3 DNA is TGTGCCAGCGAGCGGGAGTCGAACACCGGGGAGCTGTTTTTT.

The chain links TRBV7-2 to TRBJ1-2; D is ambiguous. V dropped 2 bases and J dropped 4 bases, with 17 bases sitting between them. The CDR3 contains 16 residues. The germline V gene encodes CDR1 SGHTA and CDR2 FQGNSA. In DNA form, the CDR3 reads TGTGCCAGCAGCTTAAAGTTTCCGGGAGAGCTCTATGGCTACACCTTC. Protein product: CASSLKFPGELYGYTF. Full variable domain (rest looked up from reference TRBV7-2 and TRBJ1-2): GAGVSQSPSNKVTEKGKDVELRCDPISGHTALYWYRQSLGQGLEFLIYFQGNSAPDKSGLPSDRFSAERTGGSVSTLTIQRTQQEDSAVYLCASSLKFPGELYGYTFGSGTRLTVV.

The chain carries TRBV21-1 and TRBJ2-1; the table's TRBD2 call for D was not verified on the DNA. TRBV21-1 is listed as a pseudogene. This CDR3 comprises 16 residues. The CDR3 bases are TGTGCCAGCAGAAATAGCGGAAAATGCTCCTACAATGAGCAGTTCTTC. This sequence encodes CASRNSGKCSYNEQFF.

The V gene is TRBV5-6, the J gene TRBJ1-2; D is perhaps TRBD1 (5 bases). Germline values: CDR1 SGHDT, CDR2 YYEEEE. The CDR3 has 14 residues. The V and J ends lost 0 bases and 4 bases respectively, with 10 bases between them. This CDR3 reads CASSLGSGRYGYTF. CDR3 nucleotides: TGTGCCAGCAGCTTGGGATCAGGGCGCTATGGCTACACCTTC.

The J gene is TRBJ2-4, the V gene TRBV7-8; 8 bases map to TRBD1. The CDR3 spans 16 residues. Germline values: CDR1 SGHVS, CDR2 FQNEAQ. Trimming at V came to 2 bases and at J to 1 base, leaving 4 bases not matched to a gene. The CDR3 sequence: CASSLWTGTAKNIQYF. DNA of the CDR3: TGTGCCAGCAGCTTATGGACAGGGACTGCCAAAAACATTCAGTACTTC.

The rearrangement joins TRBV6-5 to TRBJ1-5, with TRBD1 identical over 7 bases. The germline V gene has CDR1 MNHEY and CDR2 SVGAGI. V trimming: 6 bases; J trimming: 4 bases; junction bases outside the gene matches: 6. The CDR3 extends over 14 amino acids. CDR3 loop: CASRGTVHNQPQHF. In DNA form, the CDR3 reads TGTGCCAGCAGGGGGACAGTTCATAATCAGCCCCAGCATTTT.

In its sample, this clone was seen once. The V call is TRBV30, the J call TRBJ1-1; D is uncertain. From germline, CDR1 is GTSNPN and CDR2 SVGIG (reference sequence). This CDR3 spans 10 amino acids. V lost 8 bases and J lost 4, with 8 bases in between. DNA for the CDR3: TGTGCCGAGGGAGGCACTGAAGCTTTCTTT. Translation: CAEGGTEAFF.